The present T cell receptor (beta chain) was sequenced within a study of Graves' ophthalmopathy and Graves' hyperthyroidism. Study information: Peripheral blood sampling preceded any treatment and occurred at initial diagnosis. Overall study findings and caveats: Stable hyperthyroidism and ophthalmopathy were told apart by a 13-signature model, which achieved almost 90% sensitivity and approximately 82% specificity.

The sequenced template was RNA, covering the TCR beta CDR3 region. The workflow started with a first-round RT-PCR run with HTBI primers and then moved on to a second-round multiplex PCR. TCRdb fed the multiplex PCR reads into MiXCR, producing one record per CDR3 protein. The sample holds 400,000 to 450,000 distinct CDR3 sequences, around 21% seen once. Many counts were recorded for this clonotype. Its antigen remains unknown. PBMCs originated in more than 7.5 ml of fresh peripheral blood. This sequence was found in a woman in her late teens or twenties with stable Graves' hyperthyroidism. Sequenced sample: peripheral blood.

CDR3 in amino acids: CASSSQRKNTGELFF. The CDR3 nucleotides read TGTGCCAGCAGTTCTCAACGGAAGAACACCGGGGAGCTGTTTTTT. The gene calls are TRBV6-5 and TRBJ2-2, with unresolved D. Trimming took 4 bases from V and 1 from J, leaving 10 bases between them. The germline gives CDR1 MNHEY, CDR2 SVGAGI. The CDR3 has 15 amino acids.